What follows are 23 T cell receptor beta chains derived from one specimen sequenced in a study of identical twins. One entry per CDR3 protein, called by TCRdb with MiXCR from the 5' RACE reads. Among around 510,000 distinct CDR3 sequences, 13% to 15% were seen once, and the ten largest hold 0.98%. These same data were also listed under a study on yellow fever vaccine responses in identical twins.

Sequencing input: CD4+ T cells sorted from blood. The receptor source for this set is a woman younger than 35 in good health.

As regards this clonotype: A clone one base away is much larger, so this may be a read error. The V gene is TRBV12-3 or TRBV12-4, the J gene TRBJ2-1, with 11 bases fitting TRBD2. With 4 bases clipped from V and 6 bases from J, the junction kept 8 bases outside the gene matches. The CDR3 is 16 amino acids. The CDR3 nucleotides read TGTGCCAGCAGTTGGGCTTTAGCGGGGGGGGTCAATGAGCAGTTCTTC. As protein: CASSWALAGGVNEQFF.

The chain joins TRBV7-2 to TRBJ2-1; no firm D call. The germline gives CDR1 SGHTA, CDR2 FQGNSA. The V gene lost 5 bases and the J gene lost 3 bases, with 11 bases spanning the gap. The CDR3 contains 14 residues. CDR3 protein: CASSLMSGYNEQFF. CDR3 nucleotides: TGTGCCAGCAGCCTAATGTCGGGCTACAATGAGCAGTTCTTC.

This clonotype was picked up a small number of times. The rearrangement links TRBV6-5 to TRBJ1-2; tentatively, D is TRBD1 (6 bases). Germline values: CDR1 MNHEY, CDR2 SVGAGI. V shed 2 bases and J shed 4 bases, with 11 bases lying between them. This CDR3 region has 14 residues. CDR3 in amino acids: CASSYQQGAYGYTF. CDR3 nucleotides: TGTGCCAGCAGTTACCAACAGGGAGCCTATGGCTACACCTTC.

This clonotype was counted between two and nine times. The chain has TRBV9 and TRBJ2-7; D possibly corresponds to TRBD2 (5 bases). CDR1 is SGDLS and CDR2 is YYNGEE in the germline V gene. V gave up 1 base and J gave up 0 bases, with 11 bases separating them. The CDR3 is 15 amino acids. In DNA form, the CDR3 reads TGTGCCAGCAGCGTATTTTCCGGGATCTCCTACGAGCAGTACTTC. Translating gives CASSVFSGISYEQYF. The variable domain in full, completed from reference TRBV9 and TRBJ2-7, reads DSGVTQTPKHLITATGQRVTLRCSPRSGDLSVYWYQQSLDQGLQFLIQYYNGEERAKGNILERFSAQQFPDLHSELNLSSLELGDSALYFCASSVFSGISYEQYFGPGTRLTVT.

This clonotype has only one observation. The chain carries TRBV29-1 and TRBJ2-7; TRBD1 matches at 8 bases. Losses at the gene ends were 4 bases for V and 2 bases for J; bases not matched to a gene: 1. The CDR3 spans 12 residues. Germline CDR1 SQVTM, CDR2 ANQGSEA. The CDR3, as DNA: TGCAGCGTTGCCAGGGGGCCCTACGAGCAGTACTTC. Translated: CSVARGPYEQYF.

The chain carries TRBV30 and TRBJ2-3; 10 nucleotides line up with TRBD2. Per the germline V gene, CDR1 is GTSNPN and CDR2 is SVGIG (reference sequence). This CDR3 has 17 amino acids. The J segment lost 8 bases and the V segment lost 0 bases, leaving 14 bases of the junction unmatched. DNA of the CDR3: TGTGCCTGGAGTGTCCCCTTGGCTAGCGGGAGCGGTGGTACGCAGTATTTT. It specifies CAWSVPLASGSGGTQYF.

This chain uses TRBV6-2 or TRBV6-3 with TRBJ1-5; D remains unclear. Germline CDR1 MNHEY, CDR2 SVGEGT. The CDR3 has 13 amino acids. The V end was cut by 7 bases, the J end by 0 bases, with 7 bases between. The chain's CDR3 is CASTRTSNQPQHF. DNA for the CDR3: TGTGCCAGCACGCGGACTAGCAATCAGCCCCAGCATTTT.

This clonotype was picked up a small number of times. This chain joins TRBV11-2 and TRBJ2-3; tentatively, D is TRBD1 or TRBD2 (6 bases each). This CDR3 has 15 amino acids. V was shortened by 5 bases and J by 11 bases, with 23 bases between the two germline ends. Germline loops: CDR1 SGHAT, CDR2 FQNNGV. The CDR3 here is CASSPFAGGTEGQYF. In DNA, the CDR3 is TGTGCCAGCAGCCCCTTTGCCGGGGGCACAGAGGGGCAGTATTTT. Drawing the rest from reference TRBV11-2 and TRBJ2-3, the complete variable domain is EAGVAQSPRYKIIEKRQSVAFWCNPISGHATLYWYQQILGQGPKLLIQFQNNGVVDDSQLPKDRFSAERLKGVDSTLKIQPAKLEDSAVYLCASSPFAGGTEGQYFGPGTRLTVL.

V and J are TRBV25-1 and TRBJ2-3; maybe TRBD1 (6 bases). The CDR3 sequence is 15 residues long. Trimming took 4 bases from V and 2 from J, leaving 13 bases between them. The V gene's germline CDR1 is MGHDK and CDR2 SYGVNS. CDR3 sequence: CASSVRTAFTDTQYF. The CDR3 DNA is TGTGCCAGCAGTGTTCGGACAGCTTTCACAGATACGCAGTATTTT.

This clonotype has a handful of counts. This chain connects TRBV7-2 to TRBJ2-5; 8 bases match TRBD2. Trimming took 8 bases from V and 4 from J; bases not matched to a gene: 12. Germline CDR1 is SGHTA and CDR2 is FQGNSA. There are 15 residues in the CDR3. The CDR3 loop reads CASQVGTSLRETQYF. In nucleotides, the CDR3 is TGTGCCAGCCAGGTTGGGACTAGTTTGAGAGAGACCCAGTACTTC.

This clonotype showed up just a few times. The chain joins TRBV20-1 to TRBJ2-3; TRBD1 or TRBD2 may be the D gene (6 bases each). CDR3 length equals 15 residues. CDR1 is DFQATT, CDR2 SNEGSKA, per germline (reference sequence). The V gene lost 6 bases and the J gene lost 3 bases, with 19 bases spanning the gap. CDR3 region: CSARTPGAPTDTQYF. The CDR3 region has the DNA TGCAGTGCCAGAACGCCGGGGGCCCCAACAGATACGCAGTATTTT.

This clonotype has just a few counts. V gene TRBV15 combines with J gene TRBJ2-5, with 10 bases aligning to TRBD1. CDR1 is LNHNV, CDR2 YYDKDF, per germline (reference sequence). V was pared by 4 bases and J by 8 bases, with 7 bases of the junction left unmatched. The CDR3 spans 14 residues. This chain's CDR3 is CATSNPGTGDTQYF. The CDR3, as DNA: TGTGCCACCAGCAACCCCGGGACAGGGGATACCCAGTACTTC.

The table lists this clonotype with many counts. The rearrangement uses TRBV6-4 and TRBJ2-1; possibly TRBD2 for D (7 bases). The CDR3 sequence is 16 residues long. Germline V gene lookup returns CDR1 MRHNA and CDR2 SNTAGT. V dropped 4 bases and J dropped 1 base, with 14 bases sitting between them. Written as DNA, the CDR3 is TGTGCCAGCAGTGCTGCTAGGGGGGGGTCCTACAATGAGCAGTTCTTC. It codes for CASSAARGGSYNEQFF.

In this sample, this clonotype turned up a few times. This chain joins TRBV14 and TRBJ2-3, with TRBD1 identical over 9 bases. This CDR3 has 16 amino acids. The trim removed 4 bases at V and 0 bases at J, leaving 5 bases unmatched. Germline V gives CDR1 SGHDN, CDR2 FVKESK. CDR3 nucleotide sequence: TGTGCCAGCAGCCCAGGACAGGGGACTAGCACAGATACGCAGTATTTT. Translating it yields CASSPGQGTSTDTQYF.

This clonotype was seen at least ten times. This chain uses TRBV3-1 with TRBJ2-7, with D possibly TRBD1 on 5 matching bases. The germline CDR1 and CDR2 sequences are LGHDT and YNNKEL (reference sequence). The CDR3 sequence is 14 residues long. V was cut by 0 bases and J by 6 bases, with 12 bases left in between. CDR3 sequence reads: CASSQDRTYGEQYF. The CDR3 coding sequence is TGTGCCAGCAGCCAAGATCGGACATACGGCGAGCAGTACTTC.

This chain links TRBV12-3 or TRBV12-4 with TRBJ1-6; D is possibly TRBD1 (5 bases). The CDR3 spans 14 residues. Trimming took off 3 bases at V and 9 bases at J, with 12 bases between the two ends. The CDR3 loop reads CASSLRGLGSPLHF. The DNA of the CDR3 is TGTGCCAGCAGTTTGAGGGGTTTAGGTTCACCCCTCCACTTT.

This clonotype occurred many times. The V call is TRBV6-5, the J call TRBJ2-5; D is possibly TRBD1 (5 bases). The CDR3 contains 17 residues. Germline V gene data show CDR1 as MNHEY and CDR2 as SVGAGI. Between the trimmed V and J ends, which lost 4 bases and 1 base, there was a span of 19 bases. The CDR3 DNA reads TGTGCCAGCAGTTCCTCCCTTAAAGACAGAAGCCAAGAGACCCAGTACTTC. As protein: CASSSSLKDRSQETQYF.

The chain links TRBV7-6 to TRBJ2-5; TRBD1 matches at 9 bases. The CDR3 runs to 14 residues. Per the germline V gene, CDR1 is SGHVS and CDR2 is FNYEAQ. V was clipped by 3 bases and J by 4 bases; unmatched bases: 3. The CDR3 DNA follows: TGTGCCAGCAGCTTGGGGACAGGGTCAGAGACCCAGTACTTC. Translation gives CASSLGTGSETQYF.

V and J are TRBV6-2 or TRBV6-3 and TRBJ2-1; 9 bases line up with TRBD2. J lost 3 bases, V lost 6 bases, and 6 bases had no gene match. CDR3 length: 15 residues. Germline V gives CDR1 MNHEY, CDR2 SVGEGT. The CDR3 loop reads CASRPSGGIYNEQFF. CDR3 nucleotides: TGTGCCAGCAGACCAAGCGGGGGGATCTACAATGAGCAGTTCTTC.

The chain links TRBV21-1 to TRBJ2-7; TRBD1, the table's D call, lacks a check against the DNA. TRBV21-1 is classified as a pseudogene. This CDR3 spans 14 amino acids. CDR3: CASSMGRPVNEQYF. CDR3 coding DNA: TGTGCCAGCAGCATGGGCAGGCCTGTAAACGAGCAGTACTTC.

The V call is TRBV3-1, the J call TRBJ2-7; 9 nucleotides agree with TRBD1. CDR1 and CDR2 (germline): LGHDT, YNNKEL (reference sequence). The CDR3 is 16 amino acids. Germline trimming cut 5 bases from V and 2 bases from J; bases unmatched to any gene: 10. The DNA for the CDR3 is TGTGCCAGCAGCGCCCCCGGGACAGGGTCACCCTACGAGCAGTACTTC. Protein: CASSAPGTGSPYEQYF.

With regard to this clonotype: The junction shows a germline mismatch at one end, possibly a read error. CDR3 amino acids: CPSSTSRVAYEQYF. The CDR3 region has the DNA TGTCCCAGTAGTACGTCCAGGGTCGCCTACGAGCAGTACTTC. This chain joins TRBV19 and TRBJ2-7; perhaps TRBD1 as D (5 bases). Germline values: CDR1 LNHDA, CDR2 SQIVND (reference sequence). CDR3 length equals 14 residues.

The chain joins TRBV7-9 to TRBJ1-5, with 8 nucleotides matching TRBD1. After removal of 4 bases from V and 7 bases from J, the junction contained 6 bases not matched to a gene. This CDR3 is 14 amino acids long. The germline V gene encodes CDR1 SEHNR and CDR2 FQNEAQ (reference sequence). The CDR3 DNA sequence: TGTGCCAGCAGCTCACAGGGGGTCCAGCAGCCCCAGCATTTT. It encodes CASSSQGVQQPQHF.